A single sample is the source of the 23 T cell receptor beta chains below, sequenced in a study of HIV-infected patients and healthy controls. The repertoire came from unfractionated whole blood and reflected all unsorted peripheral T cells. Alpha and beta constant-region primers primed reverse transcription of around 540 ng RNA. Each of the alpha and beta chains got its own library through chain-specific third strand synthesis with indices. MiXCR, applied by TCRdb to the 5' RACE reads, yields one record per CDR3 protein. In the table there are 6,000 to 9,500 distinct CDR3 sequences, over 8.5% of which are singletons. Sample: blood, taken before antiretroviral therapy. These receptors originate from an adult with HIV infection.

In its sample, this clonotype ranks as medium-sized. This sequence joins TRBV4-1 and TRBJ1-5; D unclear. The V gene's germline CDR1 is MGHRA and CDR2 YSYEKL. The CDR3 length is 16 residues. V lost 2 bases, J lost 0 bases, and 11 bases lay in between. CDR3 in DNA: TGCGCCAGCAGCCAAAAAGGGCAGGATAGCAATCAGCCCCAGCATTTT. It is translated as CASSQKGQDSNQPQHF.

This clonotype is categorized as medium-sized. This chain uses TRBV29-1 with TRBJ1-1, with 8 bases identical to TRBD1. The V gene's germline CDR1 is SQVTM and CDR2 ANQGSEA. The junction had 10 bases not matched to a gene; V was cut back by 7 bases and J by 6 bases. This CDR3 region has 13 residues. This chain's CDR3 is CSALDREPAEAFF. Here the CDR3 DNA reads TGCAGCGCCTTGGACAGGGAGCCCGCTGAAGCTTTCTTT.

In its sample, this clonotype is large (0.1 to 1%). The rearrangement links TRBV20-1 to TRBJ2-7; D is perhaps TRBD2 (6 bases). The CDR3 has 13 residues. CDR1 is DFQATT, CDR2 SNEGSKA, per germline (reference sequence). V dropped 6 bases and J dropped 0 bases, with 12 bases sitting between them. This CDR3 is CSAKDGSSYEQYF. The CDR3 DNA sequence: TGCAGTGCCAAGGACGGGAGCTCCTACGAGCAGTACTTC.

In this sample, this clonotype turned up once. V gene TRBV20-1 combines with J gene TRBJ2-7, with 11 bases matching TRBD2. The trim removed 3 bases at V and 0 bases at J, leaving 10 bases unmatched. The germline gives CDR1 DFQATT, CDR2 SNEGSKA (reference sequence). This CDR3 has 17 amino acids. CDR3 DNA: TGCAGTGCTAGTCCCCTTAGACTAGCGGGGCTCTCCTACGAGCAGTACTTC. Amino acids: CSASPLRLAGLSYEQYF.

This clonotype showed up just a few times. The chain recombines TRBV9 with TRBJ2-1, with D maybe TRBD2 (5 bases). Between the trimmed V and J ends, which lost 5 bases and 6 bases, there was a span of 21 bases. Per germline, CDR1 SGDLS and CDR2 YYNGEE. CDR3 length: 16 amino acids. CDR3 region: CASSPFAGGALNEQFF. The DNA for the CDR3 is TGTGCCAGCAGTCCTTTTGCCGGAGGAGCCCTCAATGAGCAGTTCTTC.

This clonotype was found many times. The chain recombines TRBV18 with TRBJ1-1; the D gene is possibly TRBD1 (5 bases). This CDR3 comprises 15 residues. The germline V and J ends were trimmed by 5 bases and 1 base, with 14 bases remaining between them. CDR1 and CDR2 from the germline V gene are KGHSH and LQKENI. The CDR3 nucleotides read TGTGCCAGCTCAATACGGGACTCAAGGAACACTGAAGCTTTCTTT. Translation gives CASSIRDSRNTEAFF.

This clonotype was seen many times. This sequence joins TRBV2 and TRBJ2-1; unclear D gene. The CDR3 length is 12 residues. Germline CDR1 SNHLY, CDR2 FYNNEI. Trimming pared 5 bases from V and 8 bases from J, leaving 10 bases between. The CDR3 DNA reads TGTGCCAGCAGTTCCCGCCGAGATGAGCAGTTCTTC. Encoded protein: CASSSRRDEQFF.

A few counts support this clonotype. At one end the junction does not follow the germline gene, possibly because of a read error. The J gene is TRBJ2-5, the V gene TRBV29-1; no clear D. CDR3 length equals 10 residues. The germline gives CDR1 SQVTM, CDR2 ANQGSEA. The CDR3 DNA reads TGCGGCGTTGCTTGGGAGACCCAGTACTTC. It specifies CGVAWETQYF. Based on the CDR3 plus reference TRBV29-1 and TRBJ2-5, the full variable domain is SAVISQKPSRDICQRGTSLTIQCQVDSQVTMMFWYRQQPGQSLTLIATANQGSEATYESGFVIDKFPISRPNLTFSTLTVSNMSPEDSSIYLCGVAWETQYFGPGTRLLVL.

In its sample, this clonotype ranks as medium-sized. Here the CDR3 DNA reads TGTGCCAGCAGCTTAGGACAGGGGGAGATCAATGAGCAGTTCTTC. As protein: CASSLGQGEINEQFF. V and J are TRBV7-9 and TRBJ2-1, with 9 nucleotides matching TRBD1. Trimming took 1 base from V and 6 from J; bases not matched to a gene: 4. The CDR3 is 15 amino acids. CDR1 and CDR2 from the germline V gene are SEHNR and FQNEAQ (reference sequence).

This clonotype was detected many times. The J gene is TRBJ2-3, the V gene TRBV7-8; D possibly uses TRBD1 or TRBD2 (5 bases each). The CDR3 is made up of 16 amino acids. The germline V and J ends were trimmed by 0 bases and 1 base, with 11 bases remaining between them. The germline gives CDR1 SGHVS, CDR2 FQNEAQ. The CDR3 DNA sequence: TGTGCCAGCAGCTTAGCTCTGGGGGTGGGCACAGATACGCAGTATTTT. This encodes CASSLALGVGTDTQYF.

The table lists this clonotype with a few counts. The genes are TRBV5-1 and TRBJ2-7; no clear D gene. V was cut by 4 bases and J by 7 bases, with 12 bases left in between. Germline V gene data show CDR1 as SGHRS and CDR2 as YFSETQ. The CDR3 is made up of 12 amino acids. The CDR3 DNA follows: TGCGCCAGCAGCGAGACGTACGGAGAGCAGTACTTC. Translating it yields CASSETYGEQYF.

This clonotype was seen only once. V usage is TRBV18 and J usage is TRBJ2-5, with no clear D. Germline V gene sequence: CDR1 KGHSH, CDR2 LQKENI. The CDR3 is 16 amino acids. Deletions cut 6 bases from V and 0 bases from J, with 17 bases between. Here the CDR3 reads CASSPNGPSYQETQYF. The CDR3 nucleotides are TGTGCCAGCTCGCCGAACGGACCGAGTTACCAAGAGACCCAGTACTTC.

This clonotype appeared many times. The chain joins TRBV28 to TRBJ2-3, with a tentative D call TRBD2 (6 bases). The length of the CDR3 is 14 residues. Germline CDR1 is MDHEN and CDR2 is SYDVKM. V gave up 2 bases and J gave up 2 bases, with 8 bases separating them. The CDR3 DNA reads TGTGCCAGCAGTTTAGCGGGATCCACAGATACGCAGTATTTT. As protein: CASSLAGSTDTQYF.

The chain employs TRBV20-1 and TRBJ1-1; tentatively, D is TRBD1 (5 bases). Per germline, CDR1 DFQATT and CDR2 SNEGSKA (reference sequence). V lost 1 base and J lost 6, with 15 bases in between. The CDR3 contains 14 residues. CDR3 residues: CSARVSGMGAEAFF. The DNA for the CDR3 is TGCAGTGCTAGAGTATCAGGGATGGGGGCTGAAGCTTTCTTT.

In its sample, this clonotype was seen many times. This rearrangement joins TRBV6-5 to TRBJ2-1, with 8 bases identical to TRBD2. From germline, CDR1 is MNHEY and CDR2 SVGAGI. V lost 0 bases to trimming and J lost 5 bases; unmatched junction nucleotides: 3. This CDR3 region has 15 residues. The CDR3 loop is CASSYSLAANNEQFF. CDR3 bases: TGTGCCAGCAGTTACTCACTAGCGGCCAACAATGAGCAGTTCTTC.

In this sample, this clonotype is medium-sized (0.01 to 0.1%). This chain links TRBV5-1 with TRBJ1-2, with D maybe TRBD1 (5 bases). The CDR3 loop spans 15 amino acids. Germline V gives CDR1 SGHRS, CDR2 YFSETQ. Trimming pared 0 bases from V and 4 bases from J, leaving 13 bases between. CDR3 in amino acids: CASSLEFQGPYGYTF. CDR3 DNA: TGCGCCAGCAGCTTGGAATTCCAGGGCCCCTATGGCTACACCTTC.

Sample share makes this clonotype medium-sized (0.01 to 0.1%). The chain joins TRBV7-2 to TRBJ1-5; unclear D gene. There are 14 residues in the CDR3. Trimming stripped 6 bases from V and 0 bases from J, with 9 bases between. In germline, CDR1 is SGHTA, CDR2 FQGNSA. The CDR3 coding sequence is TGTGCCAGCAGACTCCTTTATAGCAATCAGCCCCAGCATTTT. Translating gives CASRLLYSNQPQHF.

This clonotype is judged medium-sized. The chain recombines TRBV10-1 with TRBJ2-1, with TRBD1 identical over 7 bases. CDR1 is WNHNN and CDR2 is SYGVQD in the germline V gene (reference sequence). This CDR3 has 16 residues. V was pared by 0 bases and J by 9 bases, with 11 bases of the junction left unmatched. The CDR3 region is CASSESGGRHLGEQFF. The CDR3 region has the DNA TGCGCCAGCAGTGAGTCAGGGGGCCGCCACCTTGGTGAGCAGTTCTTC.

This clonotype showed up many times. V and J are TRBV19 and TRBJ2-7, with TRBD2 identical over 12 bases. Losses at the gene ends were 6 bases for V and 2 bases for J; bases not matched to a gene: 5. The CDR3 runs 15 residues. CDR1 and CDR2 (germline): LNHDA, SQIVND (reference sequence). The CDR3 loop is CASSPGLAGTYEQYF. The CDR3 DNA reads as TGTGCCAGTAGCCCAGGACTAGCGGGGACCTACGAGCAGTACTTC.

This clonotype came up many times. The rearrangement links TRBV4-2 to TRBJ2-2; the D is unclear. Trimming pared 1 base from V and 1 base from J, leaving 7 bases between. Per the germline V gene, CDR1 is LGHNA and CDR2 is YNFKEQ. The CDR3 length is 15 residues. The CDR3 is CASSQVAGNTGELFF. The CDR3 coding sequence is TGTGCCAGCAGCCAAGTCGCAGGGAACACCGGGGAGCTGTTTTTT.

This clonotype has at least ten counts. The gene calls are TRBV28 and TRBJ2-3, with 8 bases fitting TRBD1. Per germline, CDR1 MDHEN and CDR2 SYDVKM. Germline trimming cut 6 bases from V and 5 bases from J; bases unmatched to any gene: 4. The CDR3 is made up of 13 amino acids. The CDR3 reads CASRGTGQDTQYF. CDR3 coding DNA: TGTGCCAGCAGGGGGACAGGTCAAGATACGCAGTATTTT.

This clonotype was detected many times. This chain connects TRBV18 to TRBJ1-1; D not resolved. V gave up 5 bases and J gave up 1 base, with 8 bases separating them. The CDR3 extends over 13 amino acids. Germline V lookup: CDR1 KGHSH, CDR2 LQKENI. The CDR3 is CASSSTGNTEAFF. CDR3 bases: TGTGCCAGCTCATCCACGGGGAACACTGAAGCTTTCTTT.

V gene TRBV29-1 combines with J gene TRBJ2-3; D gene unclear. The CDR3 runs 13 residues. The V end lost 7 bases, the J end lost 2 bases, and 13 bases lay between the germline ends. Germline V gene sequence: CDR1 SQVTM, CDR2 ANQGSEA. Here the CDR3 DNA reads TGCAGCGCAGCCATCAGAGACACAGATACGCAGTATTTT. Amino acid sequence: CSAAIRDTDTQYF.